This TCR beta chain stems from a study of cytomegalovirus exposure and HLA in healthy donors. V was clipped by 0 bases and J by 1 base, with 3 bases between them. There are 13 residues in the CDR3. Germline CDR1 and CDR2: SGHTA and FQGNSA. The study ran its PCR with 60 Vbeta and 13 Jbeta primers. The protocol was immunoSEQ multiplex PCR, while the TCRdb copy is restricted to in-frame clones and leaves out a portion. The top ten hold more than 1.5% of the sample, which has 200,000 to 300,000 clones, 80% to 90% seen once. Study-wide results and limits: Several V segments, TRBV6-2 and TRBV6-3 among them, could not be told apart and were dropped.

A remark on this clone: Its antigen is unidentified.

Source material: PBMCs. The source of this sequence is a woman aged 40 to 55 in good health and CMV-seropositive. This chain uses TRBV7-2 with TRBJ1-1; unclear D gene. In nucleotides, the CDR3 is TGTGCCAGCAGCTTAGCCAAGAACACTGAAGCTTTCTTT. Its protein is CASSLAKNTEAFF.